The clone carrying this TCR beta chain showed up many times. No antigen is known for it. The entry originates in a study of T cells in Graves' hyperthyroidism and ophthalmopathy. Regarding the study as a whole: Clonotypes that were expanded in thyroid above 0.001 mostly appeared in blood too. The model forecast ophthalmopathy, anticipating it by a median approximately 6.1 months before onset.

CDR1 and CDR2 from the germline V gene are SGHNT and YENEEA. The CDR3 has 12 residues. With 5 bases removed from V and 3 bases from J, the gap between germline ends came to 8 bases. The CDR3 regions of TCR beta were amplified from RNA transcripts. The TCR CDR3 first-round RT-PCR relied on the HTBI primer set. TCRdb used MiXCR to reprocess the multiplex PCR reads, holding one entry per CDR3 protein. The data contain roughly 750,000 distinct CDR3 sequences, about 16% of them singletons. The sequence was obtained from a man aged 18-30 years with Graves' hyperthyroidism. Sequencing input: blood. The gene calls are TRBV11-3 and TRBJ2-7; no definite D call. CDR3 amino acids: CASSPVIYEQYF. DNA of the CDR3: TGTGCCAGCAGCCCCGTAATCTACGAGCAGTACTTC.